Shown below are 21 T cell receptor beta chains from a single sample sequenced in a study of CD8 T cells in ankylosing spondylitis. Study conclusions and caveats: One TCR beta motif, made up of roughly 8 highly homologous variants, appeared characteristic of ankylosing spondylitis blood.

These receptors are not linked to any known antigen. MiXCR was run by TCRdb on the 5' RACE reads, yielding one entry per CDR3 protein. The sample lists a few hundred thousand distinct CDR3 sequences; less than 10% were seen once. Sequencing was performed on blood, either unsorted or a sorted T cell fraction (not recorded which). The receptor source for this set is a male donor with ankylosing spondylitis.

V usage is TRBV7-8 and J usage is TRBJ1-5; D is unresolved. The CDR3 is 12 residues long. V was pared by 2 bases and J by 5 bases, with 4 bases between. Germline-derived CDR1 and CDR2 are SGHVS and FQNEAQ. This CDR3 reads CASSLTDQPQHF. The CDR3 region has the DNA TGTGCCAGCAGCTTAACCGATCAGCCCCAGCATTTT.

This clonotype was seen more than once but under ten times. The chain joins TRBV20-1 to TRBJ2-3, with TRBD2 identical over 10 bases. The V gene end was trimmed by 8 bases and the J gene end by 3 bases; junction bases not matched to a gene: 5. CDR1 is DFQATT and CDR2 is SNEGSKA in the germline V gene (reference sequence). CDR3 length equals 13 residues. The CDR3 bases are TGCAGTTACCCAGCGGGAGGGACAGATACGCAGTATTTT. Translated: CSYPAGGTDTQYF.

This clonotype was observed many times. The rearrangement links TRBV29-1 to TRBJ1-1; 8 bases are shared with TRBD1. Trimming removed 2 bases from V and 4 bases from J; junction bases left unmatched: 12. Germline V gives CDR1 SQVTM, CDR2 ANQGSEA. The CDR3 length is 16 residues. CDR3 residues: CSVEQGAQGPFTEAFF. The CDR3 DNA reads as TGCAGCGTTGAACAGGGGGCGCAGGGCCCCTTCACTGAAGCTTTCTTT. The full variable domain, with the rest looked up from reference TRBV29-1 and TRBJ1-1, is SAVISQKPSRDICQRGTSLTIQCQVDSQVTMMFWYRQQPGQSLTLIATANQGSEATYESGFVIDKFPISRPNLTFSTLTVSNMSPEDSSIYLCSVEQGAQGPFTEAFFGQGTRLTVV.

This clonotype was picked up many times. The rearrangement joins TRBV4-1 to TRBJ2-5; 10 nucleotides match TRBD1. V trimming: 2 bases; J trimming: 5 bases; junction bases outside the gene matches: 5. CDR3 size: 15 residues. Germline V gene sequence: CDR1 MGHRA, CDR2 YSYEKL. CDR3 sequence: CASSQRQGAGETQYF. In DNA, the CDR3 is TGCGCCAGCAGCCAACGACAGGGGGCAGGGGAGACCCAGTACTTC.

The V call is TRBV20-1, the J call TRBJ2-1; no clear D. V was cut by 0 bases and J by 4 bases, with 16 bases left in between. This CDR3 has 16 amino acids. Germline CDR1 is DFQATT and CDR2 is SNEGSKA (reference sequence). CDR3 region: CSAREVGSSYYNEQFF. The CDR3 DNA follows: TGCAGTGCTAGAGAGGTTGGGTCTTCGTATTACAATGAGCAGTTCTTC.

Notes on this clonotype: A much larger clone differs from this one at a single base, so this may be a read error. The V gene is TRBV19, the J gene TRBJ2-5, with D perhaps matching TRBD1 (6 bases). The CDR3 length is 15 residues. Germline CDR1 LNHDA, CDR2 SQIVND (reference sequence). Deletions cut 8 bases from V and 2 bases from J, with 18 bases between. CDR3 nucleotides: TGTGCCAGTGGTTTCCTCTACGGACAGCAAGAGACCCAGTACTTC. Translation gives CASGFLYGQQETQYF.

This clonotype has just a few counts. V usage is TRBV12-3 or TRBV12-4 and J usage is TRBJ1-5, with TRBD1 as a possible D gene (5 bases). This CDR3 spans 14 amino acids. The V and J ends lost 4 bases and 0 bases respectively, with 7 bases between them. In DNA form, the CDR3 reads TGTGCCAGCAGTTACAGGTTTAGCAATCAGCCCCAGCATTTT. The encoded protein is CASSYRFSNQPQHF.

V usage is TRBV20-1 and J usage is TRBJ2-7; a weak D match, TRBD2 (6 bases). This CDR3 has 14 residues. Germline V gene lookup returns CDR1 DFQATT and CDR2 SNEGSKA (reference sequence). Trimming removed 5 bases from V and 1 base from J, with 15 bases in between. The CDR3 DNA follows: TGCAGTGCTGGTCTCCGAGGAGGGTCCTACGAGCAGTACTTC. Translation gives CSAGLRGGSYEQYF.

This clonotype was detected only a few times. The chain couples TRBV6-5 to TRBJ1-2; the D is unclear. Per the germline V gene, CDR1 is MNHEY and CDR2 is SVGAGI. The ends were cut back, 4 bases at V and 5 bases at J, with 11 bases in the middle. CDR3 size: 13 residues. CDR3 sequence (DNA): TGTGCCAGCAGTTTACGACCGGAATATGGCTACACCTTC. This codes for CASSLRPEYGYTF.

The rearrangement links TRBV7-2 to TRBJ2-3; tentatively, D is TRBD2 (5 bases). The V end lost 6 bases, the J end lost 4 bases, and 8 bases lay between the germline ends. The length of the CDR3 is 12 residues. Germline lookup yields CDR1 SGHTA and CDR2 FQGNSA. The CDR3 nucleotides read TGTGCCAGCAGGCTAGCTGCAGATACGCAGTATTTT. It encodes CASRLAADTQYF.

This clonotype came up many times. The chain has TRBV29-1 and TRBJ1-2; D unresolved. Trimming cost V 4 bases and J 5 bases, with 14 bases left between them. Germline CDR1 reads SQVTM; CDR2 reads ANQGSEA. The CDR3 covers 13 residues. The DNA for the CDR3 is TGCAGCGTTGCCCCGGGGTCTGGGTATGGCTACACCTTC. It encodes CSVAPGSGYGYTF.

The chain has TRBV6-1 and TRBJ2-5; D might be TRBD2 (6 bases). The V and J ends lost 6 bases and 4 bases respectively, with 18 bases between them. There are 15 residues in the CDR3. Germline CDR1 and CDR2: MNHNS and SASEGT. Written as DNA, the CDR3 is TGTGCCAGCAGCGGACGGGGGAATTTCCGAGAGACCCAGTACTTC. Translating it yields CASSGRGNFRETQYF.

This clonotype showed up just a few times. V and J are TRBV11-2 and TRBJ2-5, with a weak D call TRBD1 (5 bases). Germline CDR1 and CDR2: SGHAT and FQNNGV. This CDR3 is built from 15 residues. V was shortened by 4 bases and J by 5 bases, with 17 bases between the two germline ends. The CDR3 region is CASSSRQGARETQYF. The CDR3 nucleotides are TGTGCCAGCAGCTCACGACAAGGGGCCCGGGAGACCCAGTACTTC.

V usage is TRBV15 and J usage is TRBJ2-5, with D possibly matching TRBD2 (7 bases). Germline CDR1 LNHNV, CDR2 YYDKDF (reference sequence). This CDR3 is 13 amino acids long. Trimming removed 8 bases at V and 5 bases at J, with 15 bases between. The CDR3 region is CATVRGLGETQYF. DNA of the CDR3: TGTGCCACCGTGCGGGGGCTGGGGGAGACCCAGTACTTC.

This rearrangement joins TRBV28 to TRBJ2-4; a weak D match, TRBD1 (6 bases). From germline, CDR1 is MDHEN and CDR2 SYDVKM. V lost 4 bases, J lost 8 bases, and 12 bases lay in between. The length of the CDR3 is 13 residues. CDR3 DNA: TGTGCCAGCAGTTCCCCAGGGGAGTACATTCAGTACTTC. Translating gives CASSSPGEYIQYF.

The chain employs TRBV5-6 and TRBJ2-3, with D maybe TRBD1 (6 bases). V was clipped by 3 bases and J by 6 bases, with 17 bases between them. Germline CDR1 reads SGHDT; CDR2 reads YYEEEE. CDR3 size: 15 residues. The CDR3 reads CASSYGQPRADTQYF. CDR3 DNA sequence: TGTGCCAGCAGCTATGGACAGCCTAGGGCGGATACGCAGTATTTT.

The genes are TRBV5-5 and TRBJ2-7; D is perhaps TRBD2 (6 bases). CDR1 and CDR2 (germline): SGHKS, YYEKEE (reference sequence). Deletions cut 1 base from V and 0 bases from J, with 11 bases between. CDR3 length: 15 amino acids. CDR3 sequence (DNA): TGTGCCAGCAGCTTGTGGGTAGCGGACTCCTACGAGCAGTACTTC. Translation gives CASSLWVADSYEQYF.

In its sample, this clonotype is medium-sized. This chain links TRBV5-1 with TRBJ2-3, with D maybe TRBD2 (5 bases). The CDR3 is 15 amino acids. V lost 2 bases, J lost 2 bases, and 12 bases lay in between. Germline CDR1 is SGHRS and CDR2 is YFSETQ. CDR3 sequence: CASSLTTGITDTQYF. The CDR3 coding sequence is TGCGCCAGCAGCTTAACAACGGGGATCACAGATACGCAGTATTTT.

This clonotype was seen a handful of times. This chain connects TRBV7-2 to TRBJ2-7; TRBD2 matches 9 bases. The CDR3 sequence is 16 residues long. With 0 bases clipped from V and 3 bases from J, the junction kept 6 bases outside the gene matches. CDR1 SGHTA and CDR2 FQGNSA come from the germline V gene. The CDR3 DNA is TGTGCCAGCAGCTTAGCGGTGTCTAGCGGGGACTACGAGCAGTACTTC. This sequence encodes CASSLAVSSGDYEQYF.

This clonotype came up a few times. The chain joins TRBV3-1 to TRBJ2-7, with 9 bases identical to TRBD1. Looked up from germline, CDR1 is LGHDT and CDR2 is YNNKEL (reference sequence). CDR3 length: 15 residues. Losses at the gene ends were 4 bases for V and 4 bases for J; bases not matched to a gene: 8. CDR3 coding DNA: TGTGCCAGCAGCCGCCCGACAGGGGGGCTTTACGAGCAGTACTTC. Encoded protein: CASSRPTGGLYEQYF.

This clonotype was seen more than once but under ten times. The chain is built from TRBV20-1 and TRBJ2-3, with 9 bases lining up with TRBD2. The CDR3 loop spans 15 amino acids. CDR1 DFQATT and CDR2 SNEGSKA come from the germline V gene (reference sequence). Trimming took 5 bases from V and 2 from J; bases not matched to a gene: 8. In nucleotides, the CDR3 is TGCAGTGCTTTGAGACTAGCGGAGTTCACAGATACGCAGTATTTT. Protein product: CSALRLAEFTDTQYF.